This T cell receptor beta chain appears in the sequencing data of a study of response to subunit inactivated influenza vaccine. From germline, CDR1 is DFQATT and CDR2 SNEGSKA (reference sequence). V was pared by 1 base and J by 3 bases, with 16 bases between. CDR3 size: 16 residues. This clonotype was counted ten times or more. Its antigen is undetermined. Each CDR3 protein gets one entry after TCRdb re-called the RT-PCR reads with MiXCR. The table records about 530,000 distinct CDR3 sequences, 10% to 15% of them present only once. Points from the study as a whole: Each seasonal influenza vaccination, the authors suggested, recruits few new T cells.

The chain combines TRBV20-1 with TRBJ2-1; possibly TRBD2 for D (5 bases). The TCR was taken from a man aged 45-65 years who received an inactivated influenza vaccine. Sequencing was performed on PBMCs from blood, taken 35 to 45 days after vaccination. As DNA, the CDR3 is TGCAGTGCTAGAGGTTCGAGCAGAGGGATCTACAATGAGCAGTTCTTC. It is translated as CSARGSSRGIYNEQFF.